Listed here is a single TCR beta chain. The sample is drawn from a study of cytomegalovirus exposure and HLA in healthy donors. Per germline, CDR1 MNHNS and CDR2 SASEGT. The CDR3 loop spans 12 amino acids. V was trimmed by 7 bases and J by 7 bases, leaving 13 bases between them. Vbeta (60) and Jbeta (13) primers were used in the PCR. Some clones are missing from TCRdb's copy, which holds only in-frame ones; the method was immunoSEQ multiplex PCR. The profile shows about 190,000 clones, 81% of them singletons. The TCR originated in a man aged 50-59 years in good health and CMV-seronegative. Sample: PBMCs. The rearrangement links TRBV6-1 to TRBJ1-1; TRBD1 is a possible D gene (6 bases). CDR3 coding DNA: TGTGCCAGCAAACGGACAGTTGGTGAAGCTTTCTTT. Its translation is CASKRTVGEAFF.